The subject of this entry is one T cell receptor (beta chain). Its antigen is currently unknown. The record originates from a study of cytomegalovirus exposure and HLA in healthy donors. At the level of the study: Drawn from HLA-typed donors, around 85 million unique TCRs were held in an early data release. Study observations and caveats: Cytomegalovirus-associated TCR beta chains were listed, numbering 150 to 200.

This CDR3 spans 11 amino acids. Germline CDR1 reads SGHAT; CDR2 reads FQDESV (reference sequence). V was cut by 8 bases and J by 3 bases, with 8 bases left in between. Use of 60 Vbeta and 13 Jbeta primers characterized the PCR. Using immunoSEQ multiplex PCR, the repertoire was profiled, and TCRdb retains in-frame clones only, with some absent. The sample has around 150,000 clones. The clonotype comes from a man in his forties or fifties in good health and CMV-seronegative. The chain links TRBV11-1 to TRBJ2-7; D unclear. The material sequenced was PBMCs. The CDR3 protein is CASGSGYEQYF. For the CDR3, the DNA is TGTGCCAGCGGCTCGGGCTACGAGCAGTACTTC.